The clone carrying this T cell receptor (beta chain) was counted only a few times. TCRdb processed the RT-PCR reads anew with MiXCR; each CDR3 protein has one entry. Of fewer than 25,000 distinct CDR3 sequences listed, 40% to 45% are singletons. These data belong to a study of patients and donors after allogeneic stem cell transplantation. V was clipped by 2 bases and J by 5 bases, with 13 bases between them. Germline V gene data show CDR1 as ENHRY and CDR2 as SYGVKD. The CDR3 consists of 14 residues. Material: blood, either unsorted or a sorted T cell fraction (not recorded which). The chain recombines TRBV10-3 with TRBJ2-7; D possibly corresponds to TRBD2 (5 bases). The receptor comes from a human donor who was either an allogeneic HSCT recipient or a stem cell or donor lymphocyte infusion donor (not recorded which). It is not recorded whose cells these are; they may come from a transplant donor. CDR3 bases: TGTGCCATCAGTGAGGAGCGGCCTATCGACGAGCAGTACTTC. Translated, it gives CAISEERPIDEQYF.